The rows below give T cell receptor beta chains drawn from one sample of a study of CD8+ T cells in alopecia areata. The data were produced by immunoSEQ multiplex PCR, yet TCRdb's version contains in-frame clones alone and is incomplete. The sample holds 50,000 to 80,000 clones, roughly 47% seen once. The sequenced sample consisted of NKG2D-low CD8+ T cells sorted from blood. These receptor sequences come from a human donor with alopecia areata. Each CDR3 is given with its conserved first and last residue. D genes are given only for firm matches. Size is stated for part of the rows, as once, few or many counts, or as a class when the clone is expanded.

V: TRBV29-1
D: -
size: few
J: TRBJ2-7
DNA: TGCAGCGTTGAAGATGGGGCCAGTTCCTACGAGCAGTACTTC
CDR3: CSVEDGASSYEQYF

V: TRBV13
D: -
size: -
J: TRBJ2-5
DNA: TGTGCCAGCAGCTTATTTGAGGGCGAGACCCAGTACTTC
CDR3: CASSLFEGETQYF

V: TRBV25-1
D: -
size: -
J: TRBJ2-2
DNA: TGTGCCAGCTACCGGGCCGGGGAGCTGTTTTTT
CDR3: CASYRAGELFF

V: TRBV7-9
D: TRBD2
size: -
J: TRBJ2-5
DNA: TGTGCCAGCAGCTTAGCTAGCGGGTATAAAGAGACCCAGTACTTC
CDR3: CASSLASGYKETQYF

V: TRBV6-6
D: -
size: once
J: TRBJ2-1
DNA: TGTGCCAGCAGTTACGGCAATGAGCAGTTCTTC
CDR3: CASSYGNEQFF

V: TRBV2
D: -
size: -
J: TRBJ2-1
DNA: TGTGCCAGCAGTTACGTGGGAGGCGAGCAGTTCTTC
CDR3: CASSYVGGEQFF

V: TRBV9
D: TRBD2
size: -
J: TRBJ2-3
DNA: TGTGCCAGCAGCTCCGCCCCAGCGGGAGGGTCCCCAGATACGCAGTATTTT
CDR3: CASSSAPAGGSPDTQYF

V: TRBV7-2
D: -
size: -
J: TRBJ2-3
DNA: TGTGCCAGCAGTTCTCCAGGCTGGGCAGATACGCAGTATTTT
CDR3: CASSSPGWADTQYF

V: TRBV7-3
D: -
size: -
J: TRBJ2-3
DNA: TGTGCCAGCAGCTCCCGGGACTCGGATACGCAGTATTTT
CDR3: CASSSRDSDTQYF

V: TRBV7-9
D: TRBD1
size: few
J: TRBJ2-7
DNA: TGTGCCAGCTCCTCTCCAGGGGGCAAGCCGGAGCAGTACTTC
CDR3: CASSSPGGKPEQYF

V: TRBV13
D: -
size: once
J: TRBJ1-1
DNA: TGTGCCAGCAGCTCCGGAGGGACTGAAGCTTTCTTT
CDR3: CASSSGGTEAFF

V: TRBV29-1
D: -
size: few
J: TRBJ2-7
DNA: TGCAGCGTTGAAGAGGACAGCCTCTACGAGCAGTACTTC
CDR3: CSVEEDSLYEQYF

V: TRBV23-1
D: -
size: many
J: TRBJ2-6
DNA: TGCGCCAGCAGTCAACCCCAAGGACTCCGGGCCATCTCTGGGGCCAACGTCCTGACTTTC
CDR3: CASSQPQGLRAISGANVLTF

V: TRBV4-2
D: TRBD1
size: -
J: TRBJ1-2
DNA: TGTGCCAGCAGCCAACAAACAGGGGGCGATGGCTACACCTTC
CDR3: CASSQQTGGDGYTF

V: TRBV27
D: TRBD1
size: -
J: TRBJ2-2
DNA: TGTGCCAGCAGTCTCCGGACAGGCACCGGGGAGCTGTTTTTT
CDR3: CASSLRTGTGELFF

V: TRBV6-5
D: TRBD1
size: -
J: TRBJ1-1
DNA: TGTGCCGTTGAAGACAGGGTGGACACTGAAGCTTTCTTT
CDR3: CAVEDRVDTEAFF

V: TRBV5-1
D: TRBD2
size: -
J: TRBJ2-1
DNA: TGCGCCAGCAGCTTAAGCGGGGGGACACGAATCAACAATGAGCAGTTCTTC
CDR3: CASSLSGGTRINNEQFF

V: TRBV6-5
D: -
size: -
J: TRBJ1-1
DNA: TGTGCCAGCAGCACTATCAGCCGGGAGCCCGAAGCTTTCTTT
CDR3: CASSTISREPEAFF

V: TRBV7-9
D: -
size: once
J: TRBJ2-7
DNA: TGTGCCAGCAGCCCGTCCGGGGGCAATACCTACGAGCAGTACTTC
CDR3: CASSPSGGNTYEQYF

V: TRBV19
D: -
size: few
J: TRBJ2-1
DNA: TGTGCCAGTAAGACTTCTCCAAGCTCCTACAATGAGCAGTTCTTC
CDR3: CASKTSPSSYNEQFF

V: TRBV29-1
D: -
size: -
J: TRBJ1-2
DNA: TGCAGCGTTGAGACCGGGGGAGTTAATGGCTACACCTTC
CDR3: CSVETGGVNGYTF

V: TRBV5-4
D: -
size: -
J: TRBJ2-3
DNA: TGTGCCAGCAGCTTGGCGGTCGTAGATACGCAGTATTTT
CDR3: CASSLAVVDTQYF

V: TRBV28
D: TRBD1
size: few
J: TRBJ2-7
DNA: TGTGCCAGCAAGGACAGGGGGCCTACCTACGAGCAGTACTTC
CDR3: CASKDRGPTYEQYF

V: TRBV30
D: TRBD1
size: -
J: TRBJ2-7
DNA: TGTGCCTGGAGTTGGGGTCCGGGACAGGGAGACGAGCAGTACTTC
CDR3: CAWSWGPGQGDEQYF

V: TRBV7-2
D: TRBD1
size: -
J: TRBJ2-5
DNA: TGTGCCAGCAGCTTAGTCCAGGGGGCCCAAGAGACCCAGTACTTC
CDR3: CASSLVQGAQETQYF

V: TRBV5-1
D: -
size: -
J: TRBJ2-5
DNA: TGCGCCAGCAGCTTGGGACAGAACCAAGAGACCCAGTACTTC
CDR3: CASSLGQNQETQYF

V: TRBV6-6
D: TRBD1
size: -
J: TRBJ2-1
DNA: TGTGCCAGCAGTTCCGGGACAGGGGGGATAAATGAGCAGTTCTTC
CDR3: CASSSGTGGINEQFF

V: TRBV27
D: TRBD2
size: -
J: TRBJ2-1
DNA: TGTGCCAGCAGTTCACGGACTAGGAATGAGCAGTTCTTC
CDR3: CASSSRTRNEQFF

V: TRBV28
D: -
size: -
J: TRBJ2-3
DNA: TGTGCCAGCGGGGGATCGGGCCCGCAGTATTTT
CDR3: CASGGSGPQYF

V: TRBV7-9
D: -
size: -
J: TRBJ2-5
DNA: TGTGCCAGCAGCTTAGTCTATCAAGAGACCCAGTACTTC
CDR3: CASSLVYQETQYF

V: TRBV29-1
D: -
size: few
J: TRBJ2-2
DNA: TGCAGCGTTGAAGATAGACAGGAGTCGAACACCGGGGAGCTGTTTTTT
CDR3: CSVEDRQESNTGELFF

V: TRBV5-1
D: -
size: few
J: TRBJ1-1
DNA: TGCGCCAGCACCCCGGAGCCCCAGGCCATGAACACTGAAGCTTTCTTT
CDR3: CASTPEPQAMNTEAFF

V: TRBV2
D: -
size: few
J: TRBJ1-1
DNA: TGTGCCAGCATTCTGCGTGAAGCTTTCTTT
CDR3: CASILREAFF

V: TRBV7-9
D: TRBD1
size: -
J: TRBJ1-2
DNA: TGTGCCTCATACGATCGGGACAGGGGAACTCCTAACTATGGCTACACCTTC
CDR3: CASYDRDRGTPNYGYTF

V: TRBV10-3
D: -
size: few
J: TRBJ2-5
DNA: TGTGCCATCGGCGACTTGGAAGAGACCCAGTACTTC
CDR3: CAIGDLEETQYF

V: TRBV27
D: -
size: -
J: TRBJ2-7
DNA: TGTGCCAGCAGTTTATGGAGAGACTACGAGCAGTACTTC
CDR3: CASSLWRDYEQYF

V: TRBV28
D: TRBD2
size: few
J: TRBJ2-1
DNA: TGTGCCAGCACTAGCGGGGGAGGTGAGCAGTTCTTC
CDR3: CASTSGGGEQFF

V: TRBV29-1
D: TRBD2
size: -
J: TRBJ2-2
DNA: TGCAGCGTTGAAAGACTACTAGCGGGGGATACCGGGGAGCTGTTTTTT
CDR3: CSVERLLAGDTGELFF

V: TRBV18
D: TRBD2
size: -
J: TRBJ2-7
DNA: TGTGCCAGCTCACAGACTAGCGGGAGGTCCTCCTACGAGCAGTACTTC
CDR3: CASSQTSGRSSYEQYF

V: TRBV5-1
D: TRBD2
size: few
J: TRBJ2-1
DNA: TGCGCCAGCAGCGGTAGCGGGTCCTACAATGAGCAGTTCTTC
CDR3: CASSGSGSYNEQFF

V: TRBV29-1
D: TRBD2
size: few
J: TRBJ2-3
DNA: TGCAGCGTTGAACTTAGCGGGAGTAGAACAGATACGCAGTATTTT
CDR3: CSVELSGSRTDTQYF